This T cell receptor beta chain was documented in a study of spatial heterogeneity in lung cancer. Whole-study context: In tumor regions TCR transcript counts correlated strongly with a matched bulk RNA-seq T cell module score.

This clonotype turned up a few times. Antigen specificity is unknown. Germline CDR1 and CDR2: MDHEN and SYDVKM. There are 14 residues in the CDR3. Trimming shortened V by 8 bases and J by 4 bases, and 18 bases separated the two germline ends. Time point in this sample: sample taken at primary tumor resection. Without sorting, whole RNA was sequenced from tumor, nontumor lung or frozen PBMC. Using its own MiXCR run on the 5' RACE reads, TCRdb lists one record per CDR3 protein. The data show some 100,000 distinct CDR3 sequences, 3.5% to 5% seen once. General study findings and limits: Expanded TCRs that were ubiquitous or regional had counts tracking ubiquitous and regional nonsynonymous mutations, respectively. Mutation counts in tumors were tracked by counts of expanded intratumoral alpha and beta TCRs.

The sequence derives from a male donor with early-stage non-small cell lung cancer. The rearrangement uses TRBV28 and TRBJ2-7; D is possibly TRBD2 (6 bases). Source: lung tumor tissue, taken at surgery. This CDR3 is CASEKSGSSYEQYF. The CDR3 DNA reads as TGTGCCAGCGAGAAGAGCGGGTCTAGTTACGAGCAGTACTTC.